This T cell receptor beta chain was sequenced for a study of shared clonotypes between healthy human individuals. DNA at around 200 ng, some 31,000 T cell genomes, went into sorted-subset replicate PCRs. Some clones are missing from TCRdb's copy, which holds only in-frame ones; the method was immunoSEQ multiplex PCR. The sample records around 2,000,000 clones, roughly 94% being singletons. About this clone: Antigen: not known.

Overall study findings and caveats: The authors sampled blood alone, and tissue repertoires likely differ. In a few donors, around 5% of naive CD4 clonotypes appeared in common.

The CDR3 spans 14 residues. V was pared by 3 bases and J by 2 bases, with 11 bases between. The germline V gene encodes CDR1 SGHTA and CDR2 FQGNSA. Sequenced sample: naive CD4+ T cells sorted from blood. Subset denoted: CD45RA+ positively selected. This receptor was identified in a man between 18 and 35 years old in good health. V is TRBV7-2 and J is TRBJ2-7, with no clear D. The CDR3 bases are TGTGCCAGCAGCTTCATGAGACCAACCTACGAGCAGTACTTC. Residues: CASSFMRPTYEQYF.